This T cell receptor (beta chain) was captured by sequencing in a study of blood T cell repertoires in COVID-19. Study overall: PBMCs, B-cell-depleted T cells, or T cells were the source of the cDNA or gDNA that made up the material.

Using immunoSEQ multiplex PCR, the repertoire was profiled, and TCRdb retains in-frame clones only, with some absent. The sample lists hundreds of thousands of clones, 80% to 90% occurring once. The ends were cut back, 4 bases at V and 0 bases at J, with 13 bases in the middle. This CDR3 comprises 16 residues. Germline V gene sequence: CDR1 LGHDT, CDR2 YNNKEL (reference sequence). Individuals aged about 18 to 89 years were recruited from roughly 23 US areas. This chain links TRBV3-1 (or the pseudogene TRBV3-2) with TRBJ1-5, with D uncertain. This receptor was obtained from a woman aged 50 to 60 in a cohort exposed to, infected with or recovered from COVID-19 (not recorded which). Material for sequencing was PBMCs or T cells enriched from blood (not recorded which). The CDR3 protein is CASSLSTGYSNQPQHF. For the CDR3, the DNA is TGTGCCAGCAGCCTATCCACGGGGTATAGCAATCAGCCCCAGCATTTT.